These 27 T cell receptor beta chains share one sample of origin, sequenced in a study of shared clonotypes between healthy human individuals. The data were produced by immunoSEQ multiplex PCR, yet TCRdb's version contains in-frame clones alone and is incomplete. The table records over 2 million clones, less than 95% of them present only once. Naive CD8 cells, CD45RO-negative and positively selected for CCR7, excluded terminally differentiated effector memory CD45RA+ cells. The source material was naive CD8+ T cells sorted from blood. Receptor source: a man in his late teens or twenties in good health.

This rearrangement joins TRBV7-9 to TRBJ2-2; no firm D call. Trimming took 1 base from V and 0 from J, leaving 12 bases between them. The germline V gene encodes CDR1 SEHNR and CDR2 FQNEAQ (reference sequence). This CDR3 region has 17 residues. CDR3 region: CASSLDGIGSNTGELFF. CDR3 nucleotides: TGTGCCAGCAGCTTAGACGGAATCGGCTCGAACACCGGGGAGCTGTTTTTT.

The chain couples TRBV4-3 to TRBJ1-1; 8 bases line up with TRBD1. CDR1 LGHNA and CDR2 YSLEER come from the germline V gene. The CDR3 has 16 residues. V shed 0 bases, J shed 5 bases, and the junction held 8 bases outside the gene matches. DNA for the CDR3: TGCGCCAGCAGCCAAGATCTTCAACAGGGGGGGACTGAAGCTTTCTTT. It specifies CASSQDLQQGGTEAFF.

The V gene is TRBV30, the J gene TRBJ1-1; 10 nucleotides match TRBD1. The CDR3 covers 15 residues. Germline CDR1 and CDR2: GTSNPN and SVGIG (reference sequence). V shed 2 bases, J shed 5 bases, and the junction held 8 bases outside the gene matches. CDR3 loop: CAWSQTTGGGTEAFF. CDR3 in DNA: TGTGCCTGGAGTCAAACGACAGGGGGCGGGACTGAAGCTTTCTTT.

J is TRBJ1-2 and V is TRBV6-5; D not certain. The germline V gene has CDR1 MNHEY and CDR2 SVGAGI. The V and J ends lost 2 bases and 4 bases respectively, with 8 bases between them. This CDR3 has 13 amino acids. CDR3 bases: TGTGCCAGCAGTTACGCAGACTTCTATGGCTACACCTTC. Translation gives CASSYADFYGYTF.

In DNA, the CDR3 is TGTGCCAGCAGCCTGGACAATTATAGCAATCAGCCCCAGCATTTT. Translated: CASSLDNYSNQPQHF. The J gene is TRBJ1-5, the V gene TRBV6-6; the D gene is possibly TRBD1 (5 bases). Trimming removed 6 bases at V and 0 bases at J, with 12 bases between. The CDR3 has 15 residues. Germline assignment: CDR1 MNHNY and CDR2 SVGAGI (reference sequence).

CDR3 loop: CASSPGPGGVTEAFF. In DNA, the CDR3 is TGTGCCAGCAGTCCCGGGCCAGGCGGGGTCACTGAAGCTTTCTTT. The genes are TRBV28 and TRBJ1-1, with unresolved D. Germline V gene sequence: CDR1 MDHEN, CDR2 SYDVKM. Between the trimmed V and J ends, which lost 5 bases and 4 bases, there was a span of 17 bases. This CDR3 contains 15 residues. The full variable domain, in which reference TRBV28 and TRBJ1-1 provide the parts outside the CDR3, is DVKVTQSSRYLVKRTGEKVFLECVQDMDHENMFWYRQDPGLGLRLIYFSYDVKMKEKGDIPEGYSVSREKKERFSLILESASTNQTSMYLCASSPGPGGVTEAFFGQGTRLTVV.

V is TRBV29-1 and J is TRBJ2-1; 7 nucleotides align to TRBD1. The CDR3 runs to 13 residues. Germline trimming cut 3 bases from V and 7 bases from J; bases unmatched to any gene: 6. CDR1 is SQVTM, CDR2 ANQGSEA, per germline. Written as DNA, the CDR3 is TGCAGCGTTGAGACAGGGATGTATAATGAGCAGTTCTTC. Its translation: CSVETGMYNEQFF.

The chain combines TRBV5-6 with TRBJ2-3; 8 bases line up with TRBD1. The CDR3 spans 16 residues. Germline values: CDR1 SGHDT, CDR2 YYEEEE. V was clipped by 4 bases and J by 3 bases; unmatched bases: 10. CDR3 protein: CASSNPDRGRTDTQYF. DNA of the CDR3: TGTGCCAGCAGCAACCCCGACAGGGGAAGGACAGATACGCAGTATTTT.

V is TRBV11-2 and J is TRBJ2-7; TRBD2 is a possible D gene (5 bases). Germline CDR1 and CDR2: SGHAT and FQNNGV. Trimming removed 0 bases at V and 1 base at J, with 13 bases between. The CDR3 runs to 16 residues. CDR3 bases: TGTGCCAGCAGCTTAGATCCAGGACTGTCTTCCTACGAGCAGTACTTC. Amino acids: CASSLDPGLSSYEQYF. The whole variable domain, remainder taken from reference TRBV11-2 and TRBJ2-7, is EAGVAQSPRYKIIEKRQSVAFWCNPISGHATLYWYQQILGQGPKLLIQFQNNGVVDDSQLPKDRFSAERLKGVDSTLKIQPAKLEDSAVYLCASSLDPGLSSYEQYFGPGTRLTVT.

This CDR3 reads CASSSGPTDHNEQFF. Written as DNA, the CDR3 is TGTGCCAGCAGCTCGGGACCGACTGACCACAATGAGCAGTTCTTC. This rearrangement joins TRBV11-3 to TRBJ2-1; D is perhaps TRBD1 or TRBD2 (5 bases each). Germline values: CDR1 SGHNT, CDR2 YENEEA. The CDR3 totals 15 residues. The V gene lost 4 bases and the J gene lost 5 bases, with 15 bases spanning the gap.

The chain is built from TRBV9 and TRBJ1-2; 8 bases map to TRBD1. The CDR3 spans 13 residues. J lost 8 bases, V lost 4 bases, and 7 bases had no gene match. Germline loops: CDR1 SGDLS, CDR2 YYNGEE. CDR3 loop: CASSRTGIGGYTF. In nucleotides, the CDR3 is TGTGCCAGCAGCAGGACAGGGATCGGCGGCTACACCTTC.

The rearrangement links TRBV9 to TRBJ2-5; D perhaps matches TRBD1 (5 bases). Trimming took off 4 bases at V and 4 bases at J, with 11 bases between the two ends. This CDR3 is built from 13 residues. Germline V CDR1 and CDR2: SGDLS, YYNGEE. The CDR3: CASSPQGPETQYF. For the CDR3, the DNA is TGTGCCAGCAGCCCTCAGGGCCCAGAGACCCAGTACTTC.

The chain carries TRBV27 and TRBJ2-1, with 11 bases identical to TRBD2. The CDR3 is made up of 18 amino acids. Germline trimming cut 8 bases from V and 0 bases from J; bases unmatched to any gene: 12. Germline V CDR1 and CDR2: MNHEY, SMNVEV (reference sequence). Here the CDR3 reads CASADGLAGISSYNEQFF. The CDR3 region has the DNA TGTGCCAGCGCAGACGGACTAGCGGGCATCAGCTCCTACAATGAGCAGTTCTTC.

V is TRBV27 and J is TRBJ1-2, with D unresolved. Germline V gene sequence: CDR1 MNHEY, CDR2 SMNVEV (reference sequence). The V end was cut by 6 bases, the J end by 4 bases, with 9 bases between. The length of the CDR3 is 12 residues. As DNA, the CDR3 is TGTGCCAGCAGCGGAGGATCCTATGGCTACACCTTC. Its translation is CASSGGSYGYTF.

The V gene is TRBV5-4, the J gene TRBJ2-7, with D possibly matching TRBD2 (5 bases). The CDR3 contains 20 residues. CDR1 SGHNT and CDR2 YYREEE come from the germline V gene (reference sequence). Deletions cut 2 bases from V and 4 bases from J, with 31 bases between. This CDR3 reads CASSFIMKAGPEPPIYEQYF. For the CDR3, the DNA is TGTGCCAGCAGCTTTATAATGAAGGCGGGTCCCGAACCACCGATTTACGAGCAGTACTTC. The full variable domain, with the rest looked up from reference TRBV5-4 and TRBJ2-7, is ETGVTQSPTHLIKTRGQQVTLRCSSQSGHNTVSWYQQALGQGPQFIFQYYREEENGRGNFPPRFSGLQFPNYSSELNVNALELDDSALYLCASSFIMKAGPEPPIYEQYFGPGTRLTVT.

The rearrangement uses TRBV10-1 and TRBJ1-4; tentatively, D is TRBD1 (5 bases). V was pared by 2 bases and J by 6 bases, with 13 bases between. CDR3 length: 15 amino acids. Per the germline V gene, CDR1 is WNHNN and CDR2 is SYGVQD (reference sequence). In nucleotides, the CDR3 is TGCGCCAGCAGTGAGGGAGAGGGGTTAGATGAAAAACTGTTTTTT. Amino acid sequence: CASSEGEGLDEKLFF.

The chain links TRBV5-4 to TRBJ2-7, with 10 bases that match TRBD1. Per the germline V gene, CDR1 is SGHNT and CDR2 is YYREEE (reference sequence). The CDR3 covers 14 residues. CDR3 in DNA: TGTGTTTTCAGAGGGACAGGGGACTCCTACGAGCAGTACTTC. Amino acids: CVFRGTGDSYEQYF.

This rearrangement joins TRBV5-1 to TRBJ2-7; D remains unclear. From germline, CDR1 is SGHRS and CDR2 YFSETQ. V was trimmed by 2 bases and J by 3 bases, leaving 6 bases between them. This CDR3 contains 12 residues. The CDR3 loop is CASSFDNYEQYF. Written as DNA, the CDR3 is TGCGCCAGCAGCTTTGACAACTACGAGCAGTACTTC.

Only one count was recorded for this clone. The chain has TRBV13 and TRBJ2-7, with D tentatively TRBD2 (6 bases). CDR3 length: 16 amino acids. Germline CDR1 reads PRHDT; CDR2 reads FYEKMQ (reference sequence). V was pared by 5 bases and J by 4 bases, with 21 bases between. CDR3 protein: CASSHGSSPSIYEQYF. The CDR3 DNA is TGTGCCAGCAGCCACGGGAGCAGCCCATCGATATACGAGCAGTACTTC.

The J gene is TRBJ2-4, the V gene TRBV4-1; the D is unclear. The germline V and J ends were trimmed by 1 base and 6 bases, with 7 bases remaining between them. The CDR3 length is 13 residues. Germline assignment: CDR1 MGHRA and CDR2 YSYEKL. The CDR3 nucleotides read TGCGCCAGCAGCCAAGGCACGGGAAACATTCAGTACTTC. Protein: CASSQGTGNIQYF.

The gene calls are TRBV9 and TRBJ1-3; weak D call: TRBD1 (5 bases). The CDR3 spans 16 residues. Trimming took 0 bases from V and 0 from J, leaving 10 bases between them. Germline CDR1 and CDR2: SGDLS and YYNGEE. Here the CDR3 DNA reads TGTGCCAGCAGCGTAGGGGACGGGCTCTCTGGAAACACCATATATTTT. Amino acid sequence: CASSVGDGLSGNTIYF.

About this clone itself: An end of the junction differs from the germline gene, which may be a read error. The same CDR3 also results from other DNA sequences found in this sample. The chain links TRBV7-2 to TRBJ2-1; D call uncertain. The germline V gene has CDR1 SGHTA and CDR2 FQGNSA. This CDR3 spans 11 amino acids. The DNA of the CDR3 is TGTGCCAGCAGCTCCAACAATGAGCAGTTCTTC. This sequence encodes CASSSNNEQFF.

Comment on this clone: This same CDR3 is encoded by further DNA sequences in the sample. The chain is built from TRBV7-2 and TRBJ2-7; 10 bases match TRBD2. CDR3 length: 15 residues. The V gene's germline CDR1 is SGHTA and CDR2 FQGNSA. V shed 1 base, J shed 2 bases, and the junction held 2 bases outside the gene matches. For the CDR3, the DNA is TGTGCCAGCAGCTTAGGAGCGGGAGGGCCCTACGAGCAGTACTTC. This codes for CASSLGAGGPYEQYF. Full variable domain (remainder filled in from reference TRBV7-2 and TRBJ2-7): GAGVSQSPSNKVTEKGKDVELRCDPISGHTALYWYRQSLGQGLEFLIYFQGNSAPDKSGLPSDRFSAERTGGSVSTLTIQRTQQEDSAVYLCASSLGAGGPYEQYFGPGTRLTVT.

The chain joins TRBV4-1 to TRBJ1-3, with 8 positions matching TRBD1. The CDR3 is made up of 16 amino acids. J lost 1 base, V lost 0 bases, and 2 bases had no gene match. Germline V gives CDR1 MGHRA, CDR2 YSYEKL. The DNA of the CDR3 is TGCGCCAGCAGCCAAGACAGGGGGCAATCTGGAAACACCATATATTTT. This encodes CASSQDRGQSGNTIYF.

The gene calls are TRBV7-9 and TRBJ1-1, with unresolved D. CDR1 and CDR2 (germline): SEHNR, FQNEAQ (reference sequence). V lost 4 bases to trimming and J lost 7 bases, with 10 bases between them. The CDR3 sequence is 12 residues long. The CDR3 DNA is TGTGCCAGCAGCTCAGGCAGAGATGAAGCTTTCTTT. Its translation: CASSSGRDEAFF.

The J gene is TRBJ2-5, the V gene TRBV27; TRBD1 agrees at 8 bases. Trimming took 7 bases from V and 6 from J; bases not matched to a gene: 10. Germline assignment: CDR1 MNHEY and CDR2 SMNVEV (reference sequence). This CDR3 is 14 amino acids long. The CDR3 loop is CASTPVQGAQTQYF. Here the CDR3 DNA reads TGTGCCAGCACCCCAGTCCAGGGGGCTCAGACCCAGTACTTC.

The rearrangement uses TRBV7-9 and TRBJ2-7; D is uncertain. Germline CDR1 SEHNR, CDR2 FQNEAQ (reference sequence). The CDR3 is 15 amino acids. With 3 bases removed from V and 6 bases from J, the gap between germline ends came to 18 bases. In DNA, the CDR3 is TGTGCCAGCAGCTTTGACCTAGGGCCGGCCGGCGAGCAGTACTTC. Encoded protein: CASSFDLGPAGEQYF.